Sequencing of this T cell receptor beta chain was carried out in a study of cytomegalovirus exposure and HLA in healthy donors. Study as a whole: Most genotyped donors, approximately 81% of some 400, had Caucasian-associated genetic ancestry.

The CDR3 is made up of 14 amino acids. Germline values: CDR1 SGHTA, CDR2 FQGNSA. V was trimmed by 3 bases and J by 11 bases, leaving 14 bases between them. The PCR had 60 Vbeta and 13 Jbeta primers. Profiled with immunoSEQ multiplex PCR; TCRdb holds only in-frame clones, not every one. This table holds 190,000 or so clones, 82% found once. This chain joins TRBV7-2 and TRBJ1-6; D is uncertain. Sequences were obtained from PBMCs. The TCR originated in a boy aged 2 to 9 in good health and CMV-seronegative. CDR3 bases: TGTGCCAGCAGCTTTACACCGCTTGTGGCACCCCTCCACTTT. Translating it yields CASSFTPLVAPLHF. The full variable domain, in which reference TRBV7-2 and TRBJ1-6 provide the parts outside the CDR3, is GAGVSQSPSNKVTEKGKDVELRCDPISGHTALYWYRQSLGQGLEFLIYFQGNSAPDKSGLPSDRFSAERTGGSVSTLTIQRTQQEDSAVYLCASSFTPLVAPLHFGNGTRLTVT.